A single sample gave rise to the 20 T cell receptor beta chains below, sequenced in a study of radiation and T cells in renal cell carcinoma. Repertoires were generated with immunoSEQ multiplex PCR, while TCRdb's copy carries only in-frame clones and drops some. The sample records 150,000 or so clones, about 87% being singletons. Time point defined: baseline pretreatment blood. Sample treatment: 15 Gy SBRT to primary tumor, nephrectomy 4 weeks later. Sequencing was performed on blood, taken from a patient whose treatment included radiotherapy and nephrectomy. These receptor sequences come from an older woman with renal cell carcinoma.

This clone was observed once. The genes are TRBV5-1 and TRBJ2-3; D is ambiguous. The CDR3 contains 13 residues. V was shortened by 6 bases and J by 0 bases, with 8 bases between the two germline ends. Germline CDR1 is SGHRS and CDR2 is YFSETQ. This CDR3 is CASTNPSTDTQYF. DNA of the CDR3: TGCGCCAGCACGAATCCTAGCACAGATACGCAGTATTTT.

This chain links TRBV11-3 with TRBJ1-3; D is unresolved. The CDR3 totals 16 residues. The germline V gene has CDR1 SGHNT and CDR2 YENEEA. V was shortened by 0 bases and J by 2 bases, with 11 bases between the two germline ends. The CDR3 sequence is CASSLESRPTGNTIYF. The CDR3 DNA reads as TGTGCCAGCAGCTTAGAGTCCCGGCCAACTGGAAACACCATATATTTT.

The chain carries TRBV19 and TRBJ1-1; D is possibly TRBD1 (5 bases). Germline CDR1 reads LNHDA; CDR2 reads SQIVND (reference sequence). This CDR3 has 14 residues. Trimming pared 3 bases from V and 1 base from J, leaving 9 bases between. In DNA form, the CDR3 reads TGTGCCAGTAGTATTCGTCAGGGGAACACTGAAGCTTTCTTT. This gives the protein CASSIRQGNTEAFF.

The CDR3 DNA sequence: TGCGCCAGCAGCCGGACCTTGACAAGTCTGAACACTGAAGCTTTCTTT. It translates to CASSRTLTSLNTEAFF. The gene calls are TRBV5-1 and TRBJ1-1; D is unresolved. V lost 4 bases and J 0 bases, leaving 16 bases between the germline ends. The length of the CDR3 is 16 residues. Germline loops: CDR1 SGHRS, CDR2 YFSETQ.

This clone was observed once. The chain has TRBV6-5 and TRBJ1-4; 10 positions agree with TRBD1. The CDR3 extends over 14 amino acids. J gave up 8 bases and V 8 bases, and 8 bases lay outside the gene matches. Germline V lookup: CDR1 MNHEY, CDR2 SVGAGI. CDR3 nucleotides: TGTGCCAGCCGCCGGACAGGGGGGGACGAAAAACTGTTTTTT. This encodes CASRRTGGDEKLFF.

V is TRBV5-6 and J is TRBJ2-1; D ambiguous. CDR1 SGHDT and CDR2 YYEEEE come from the germline V gene. The CDR3 has 12 residues. V was pared by 0 bases and J by 7 bases, with 5 bases between. DNA for the CDR3: TGTGCCAGCAGCTTGGGGGTGAATGAGCAGTTCTTC. Translating gives CASSLGVNEQFF. The full variable domain, in which reference TRBV5-6 and TRBJ2-1 provide the parts outside the CDR3, is DAGVTQSPTHLIKTRGQQVTLRCSPKSGHDTVSWYQQALGQGPQFIFQYYEEEERQRGNFPDRFSGHQFPNYSSELNVNALLLGDSALYLCASSLGVNEQFFGPGTRLTVL.

CDR3: CASSVDTPSSGNTIYF. Written as DNA, the CDR3 is TGTGCCAGCAGCGTCGACACGCCGAGCTCTGGAAACACCATATATTTT. The V gene is TRBV9, the J gene TRBJ1-3; unclear D gene. Germline loops: CDR1 SGDLS, CDR2 YYNGEE. The CDR3 has 16 residues. V dropped 2 bases and J dropped 0 bases, with 12 bases sitting between them.

The chain carries TRBV7-9 and TRBJ2-5, with D unclear. V was clipped by 1 base and J by 2 bases, with 8 bases between them. The CDR3 spans 14 residues. Germline CDR1 and CDR2: SEHNR and FQNEAQ (reference sequence). The CDR3 DNA reads TGTGCCAGCAGCTTAGAGGCTATTCAAGAGACCCAGTACTTC. It codes for CASSLEAIQETQYF.

The chain couples TRBV11-2 to TRBJ2-7, with D maybe TRBD2 (6 bases). Germline CDR1 SGHAT, CDR2 FQNNGV. Between the trimmed V and J ends, which lost 3 bases and 8 bases, there was a span of 17 bases. The CDR3 is 14 amino acids. The CDR3 bases are TGTGCCAGCAGCTTCCTCCTCAAGACTAGTCAGCAGTACTTC. Its translation: CASSFLLKTSQQYF.

In this sample, this clone turned up a few times. The chain joins TRBV10-3 to TRBJ1-1; D is possibly TRBD1 (6 bases). This CDR3 region has 14 residues. Trimming took off 10 bases at V and 1 base at J, with 16 bases between the two ends. Germline V gives CDR1 ENHRY, CDR2 SYGVKD. The CDR3 spells CATGGGRTNTEAFF. CDR3 nucleotide sequence: TGTGCCACCGGGGGGGGCAGGACGAACACTGAAGCTTTCTTT.

This rearrangement joins TRBV5-4 to TRBJ2-4, with D perhaps matching TRBD1 (6 bases). V was clipped by 3 bases and J by 1 base, with 8 bases between them. Germline values: CDR1 SGHNT, CDR2 YYREEE (reference sequence). The CDR3 contains 14 residues. The CDR3 DNA follows: TGTGCCAGCAGCTCCGGACAGGCCAAAAACATTCAGTACTTC. This codes for CASSSGQAKNIQYF.

The chain links TRBV5-6 to TRBJ2-7; D might be TRBD2 (6 bases). The CDR3 extends over 15 amino acids. V lost 4 bases and J 1 base, leaving 15 bases between the germline ends. From germline, CDR1 is SGHDT and CDR2 YYEEEE. The CDR3 bases are TGTGCCAGCAGCCGCCGGGGGAGTTGGTCCTACGAGCAGTACTTC. Translation gives CASSRRGSWSYEQYF.

The chain uses TRBV5-1 and TRBJ2-3; tentatively, D is TRBD2 (7 bases). This CDR3 spans 22 amino acids. The germline V and J ends were trimmed by 1 base and 4 bases, with 34 bases remaining between them. The V gene's germline CDR1 is SGHRS and CDR2 YFSETQ. The DNA for the CDR3 is TGCGCCAGCAGCTTGCCAAACAGGGCTACCATGTCCGGGGGGCCCCTCCCAGATACGCAGTATTTT. Its protein product is CASSLPNRATMSGGPLPDTQYF.

The chain links TRBV9 to TRBJ1-1; D unresolved. Looked up from germline, CDR1 is SGDLS and CDR2 is YYNGEE. The V end was cut by 0 bases, the J end by 4 bases, with 10 bases between. This CDR3 spans 14 amino acids. The CDR3 DNA sequence: TGTGCCAGCAGCGTAGCCGTTCGCCCCACTGAAGCTTTCTTT. Protein: CASSVAVRPTEAFF.

The chain links TRBV7-2 to TRBJ2-2; D is unclear. This CDR3 has 14 amino acids. The germline gives CDR1 SGHTA, CDR2 FQGNSA. Between the trimmed V and J ends, which lost 4 bases and 6 bases, there was a span of 12 bases. The CDR3 sequence is CASSSDSSSGELFF. The DNA of the CDR3 is TGTGCCAGCAGCTCAGATAGTAGCTCCGGGGAGCTGTTTTTT.

The chain combines TRBV7-2 with TRBJ1-5; D unresolved. This CDR3 contains 15 residues. Germline values: CDR1 SGHTA, CDR2 FQGNSA. The V gene lost 1 base and the J gene lost 1 base, with 8 bases spanning the gap. CDR3 region: CASSLVAQSNQPQHF. CDR3 in DNA: TGTGCCAGCAGCTTAGTGGCCCAAAGCAATCAGCCCCAGCATTTT.

The chain joins TRBV6-5 to TRBJ2-3, with a weak D call TRBD2 (5 bases). Per germline, CDR1 MNHEY and CDR2 SVGAGI. CDR3 length: 14 residues. V lost 6 bases and J 1 base, leaving 11 bases between the germline ends. The chain's CDR3 is CASSNKLGTDTQYF. In DNA form, the CDR3 reads TGTGCCAGCAGCAATAAACTAGGCACAGATACGCAGTATTTT.

This clone occurred once. The V and J genes are TRBV7-2 and TRBJ2-1, with TRBD2 identical over 8 bases. Trimming cost V 3 bases and J 3 bases; bases outside gene matches: 4. Germline V gene sequence: CDR1 SGHTA, CDR2 FQGNSA. This CDR3 has 15 residues. DNA of the CDR3: TGTGCCAGCAGCTTGCGGGGGGACATCTACAATGAGCAGTTCTTC. Residues: CASSLRGDIYNEQFF.

The chain uses TRBV9 and TRBJ1-2; no definite D call. CDR3 length: 13 residues. CDR1 and CDR2 from the germline V gene are SGDLS and YYNGEE. V was clipped by 2 bases and J by 4 bases, with 9 bases between them. The CDR3 coding sequence is TGTGCCAGCAGCGTCTCGACAAGCTATGGCTACACCTTC. Protein product: CASSVSTSYGYTF.

This clone has just one count. The rearrangement joins TRBV9 to TRBJ2-2, with TRBD1 matching 7 bases. The CDR3 consists of 17 residues. Trimming cost V 4 bases and J 4 bases; bases outside gene matches: 13. Germline-derived CDR1 and CDR2 are SGDLS and YYNGEE. The CDR3 region is CASSIQSTGLGTGELFF. As DNA, the CDR3 is TGTGCCAGCAGCATTCAATCGACAGGGCTCGGCACCGGGGAGCTGTTTTTT.